The 18 T cell receptor beta chains below were found in one sample sequenced in a study of post-analysis software for immune sequencing data. Study observations and caveats: Compared with controls, patients had more of about five TRBV segments, including TRBV5-6, TRBV5-1 and TRBV20-1.

Tagging with unique molecular identifiers was a feature of the TCR beta cDNA libraries. TCRdb processed the PCR reads anew with MiXCR; each CDR3 protein has one entry. This repertoire shows 250,000 to 300,000 distinct CDR3 sequences, around 34% found once; its top ten account for under 5.5%. No cognate antigen is known for these TCRs. Specimen: blood. Receptors were obtained from a girl aged 5 to 17 with multiple sclerosis.

The chain carries TRBV7-8 and TRBJ2-7; no clear D. The DNA end favors TRBJ2-5, so the J call may be wrong. Per germline, CDR1 SGHVS and CDR2 FQNEAQ. This CDR3 is 13 amino acids long. The DNA of the CDR3 is TGTGCCAGCAGCCCGGGTGGTAAAGAGACCCAGTACTTC. It codes for CASSPGGKETQYF.

The genes are TRBV6-1 and TRBJ1-4, with 7 bases fitting TRBD1. V was clipped by 6 bases and J by 5 bases; unmatched bases: 12. The CDR3 is 16 residues long. CDR1 is MNHNS and CDR2 is SASEGT in the germline V gene. CDR3 sequence: CASRESALGQNEKLFF. The CDR3 DNA sequence: TGTGCCAGCAGGGAATCAGCTCTGGGACAGAATGAAAAACTGTTTTTT.

The chain links TRBV7-6 to TRBJ1-3; D remains unclear. The CDR3 runs 17 residues. V was trimmed by 0 bases and J by 0 bases, leaving 12 bases between them. The V gene's germline CDR1 is SGHVS and CDR2 FNYEAQ. CDR3: CASSLARRGLSGNTIYF. In DNA, the CDR3 is TGTGCCAGCAGCTTAGCCCGGAGAGGACTCTCTGGAAACACCATATATTTT.

This clonotype was observed once. The chain has TRBV27 and TRBJ1-5, with D perhaps matching TRBD1 (6 bases). Looked up from germline, CDR1 is MNHEY and CDR2 is SMNVEV (reference sequence). The CDR3 loop spans 13 amino acids. Trimming pared 6 bases from V and 7 bases from J, leaving 13 bases between. DNA of the CDR3: TGTGCCAGCAGCCAAACGACAGGCCAGCCCCAGCATTTT. It codes for CASSQTTGQPQHF.

The chain combines TRBV7-2 with TRBJ2-3; 7 bases agree with TRBD2. V was clipped by 0 bases and J by 0 bases; unmatched bases: 6. The germline gives CDR1 SGHTA, CDR2 FQGNSA. There are 17 residues in the CDR3. The chain's CDR3 is CASSLALAADSTDTQYF. The CDR3, as DNA: TGTGCCAGCAGCTTAGCTCTAGCGGCAGATAGCACAGATACGCAGTATTTT.

This clonotype appeared once. This rearrangement joins TRBV10-3 to TRBJ2-5; 8 bases are a match to TRBD1. V dropped 11 bases and J dropped 3; count of bases not matched to a gene: 11. The CDR3 length is 14 residues. Germline loops: CDR1 ENHRY, CDR2 SYGVKD. The CDR3 here is CAARQGSNKETQYF. The CDR3 DNA reads as TGTGCCGCCAGACAGGGGAGTAACAAAGAGACCCAGTACTTC.

There are many counts of this clonotype. The gene calls are TRBV6-1 and TRBJ2-5; maybe TRBD2 (6 bases). CDR3 length: 14 amino acids. V shed 5 bases and J shed 2 bases, with 12 bases lying between them. CDR1 and CDR2 from the germline V gene are MNHNS and SASEGT. The CDR3 DNA reads as TGTGCCAGCAGTTTCGGACTAAATCAAGAGACCCAGTACTTC. Amino acids: CASSFGLNQETQYF.

This clonotype was found many times. This chain uses TRBV6-2 or TRBV6-3 with TRBJ2-1; either TRBD1 or TRBD2 may supply D (6 bases each). This CDR3 is 13 amino acids long. Looked up from germline, CDR1 is MNHEY and CDR2 is SVGEGT. V gave up 11 bases and J gave up 6 bases, with 17 bases separating them. CDR3 DNA sequence: TGTGCCGGCCAAGGGGGGACGGGCAATGAGCAGTTCTTC. This sequence encodes CAGQGGTGNEQFF.

This clonotype was found many times. CDR3 loop: CASSLSPATDTQYF. The CDR3 region has the DNA TGTGCCAGCAGCTTATCCCCGGCCACAGATACGCAGTATTTT. The J gene is TRBJ2-3, the V gene TRBV7-2; no firm D call. This CDR3 is built from 14 residues. Germline assignment: CDR1 SGHTA and CDR2 FQGNSA. V was trimmed by 2 bases and J by 2 bases, leaving 8 bases between them. The entire variable domain, with the rest obtained from reference TRBV7-2 and TRBJ2-3, is as follows: GAGVSQSPSNKVTEKGKDVELRCDPISGHTALYWYRQSLGQGLEFLIYFQGNSAPDKSGLPSDRFSAERTGGSVSTLTIQRTQQEDSAVYLCASSLSPATDTQYFGPGTRLTVL.

This clonotype was detected only once. The rearrangement links TRBV4-1 to TRBJ2-3; 9 bases match TRBD1. V was pared by 0 bases and J by 3 bases, with 13 bases of the junction left unmatched. Per germline, CDR1 MGHRA and CDR2 YSYEKL. The CDR3 is 19 amino acids. The CDR3, as DNA: TGCGCCAGCAGCCAAGATCAAGTTAGGGACAGGGTTGGTACAGATACGCAGTATTTT. Translation: CASSQDQVRDRVGTDTQYF.

This clonotype was seen many times. This chain links TRBV4-1 with TRBJ1-1, with D possibly matching TRBD1 (5 bases). V was cut by 1 base and J by 1 base, with 13 bases left in between. CDR1 and CDR2 from the germline V gene are MGHRA and YSYEKL. The length of the CDR3 is 16 residues. The CDR3 DNA is TGCGCCAGCAGCCAAGGGCTGGGGGGTAGGAACACTGAAGCTTTCTTT. It translates to CASSQGLGGRNTEAFF.

This clonotype was found a few times. V is TRBV27 and J is TRBJ2-5, with D possibly being TRBD2 (5 bases). V lost 2 bases and J 3 bases, leaving 7 bases between the germline ends. Germline V gene sequence: CDR1 MNHEY, CDR2 SMNVEV (reference sequence). The CDR3 length is 13 residues. The CDR3 sequence is CASSLTREETQYF. The CDR3 nucleotides read TGTGCCAGCAGTTTAACGCGGGAAGAGACCCAGTACTTC.

Concerning this clonotype: Just one base apart from a much larger clone, this may be a read error. The chain recombines TRBV10-3 with TRBJ1-5; 10 bases align to TRBD1. The ends lost 4 bases at V and 9 bases at J; junction bases unmatched: 9. The length of the CDR3 is 15 residues. From germline, CDR1 is ENHRY and CDR2 SYGVKD. The CDR3 DNA reads TGTGCCATCAGTGCGCCGGGACAGGGGCATCGGCCCCAGCATTTT. This encodes CAISAPGQGHRPQHF.

A word on this clonotype: It may be a read error: a sequence one base away is much more abundant. The rearrangement links TRBV5-6 to TRBJ1-1; 9 positions agree with TRBD1. The CDR3 totals 14 residues. Germline CDR1 and CDR2: SGHDT and YYEEEE. The CDR3 region is CARSWTGDGTEAFF. CDR3 nucleotides: TGTGCCCGCAGCTGGACAGGGGATGGGACTGAAGCTTTCTTT.

This clonotype was recorded at least ten times. This sequence joins TRBV12-3 or TRBV12-4 and TRBJ1-2, with 7 bases that match TRBD1. After removal of 6 bases from V and 4 bases from J, the junction contained 5 bases not matched to a gene. This CDR3 has 13 residues. CDR3 in DNA: TGTGCCAGCAGACAACAGGGGAGCTATGGCTACACCTTC. Its protein product is CASRQQGSYGYTF.

The chain employs TRBV4-2 and TRBJ2-4, with D unresolved. Trimming took off 3 bases at V and 13 bases at J, with 10 bases between the two ends. The CDR3 totals 11 residues. The V gene's germline CDR1 is LGHNA and CDR2 YNFKEQ. CDR3: CASSQFGEQYF. The DNA of the CDR3 is TGTGCCAGCAGCCAGTTTGGTGAGCAGTACTTC.

This clonotype showed up many times. The J gene is TRBJ2-5, the V gene TRBV11-2; 8 bases are shared with TRBD1. The CDR3 is 14 amino acids. CDR1 SGHAT and CDR2 FQNNGV come from the germline V gene. V was clipped by 4 bases and J by 2 bases; unmatched bases: 3. The CDR3 reads CASSSQGGQETQYF. Written as DNA, the CDR3 is TGTGCCAGCAGCTCACAGGGGGGACAAGAGACCCAGTACTTC. Full variable domain (remainder filled in from reference TRBV11-2 and TRBJ2-5): EAGVAQSPRYKIIEKRQSVAFWCNPISGHATLYWYQQILGQGPKLLIQFQNNGVVDDSQLPKDRFSAERLKGVDSTLKIQPAKLEDSAVYLCASSSQGGQETQYFGPGTRLLVL.

This clonotype occurred many times. The rearrangement uses TRBV3-1 and TRBJ2-3; D is possibly TRBD2 (5 bases). The germline CDR1 and CDR2 sequences are LGHDT and YNNKEL (reference sequence). Trimming pared 1 base from V and 6 bases from J, leaving 11 bases between. The CDR3 is 14 amino acids. The CDR3 sequence is CASSQGESGDTQYF. As DNA, the CDR3 is TGTGCCAGCAGCCAAGGGGAAAGCGGTGATACGCAGTATTTT.